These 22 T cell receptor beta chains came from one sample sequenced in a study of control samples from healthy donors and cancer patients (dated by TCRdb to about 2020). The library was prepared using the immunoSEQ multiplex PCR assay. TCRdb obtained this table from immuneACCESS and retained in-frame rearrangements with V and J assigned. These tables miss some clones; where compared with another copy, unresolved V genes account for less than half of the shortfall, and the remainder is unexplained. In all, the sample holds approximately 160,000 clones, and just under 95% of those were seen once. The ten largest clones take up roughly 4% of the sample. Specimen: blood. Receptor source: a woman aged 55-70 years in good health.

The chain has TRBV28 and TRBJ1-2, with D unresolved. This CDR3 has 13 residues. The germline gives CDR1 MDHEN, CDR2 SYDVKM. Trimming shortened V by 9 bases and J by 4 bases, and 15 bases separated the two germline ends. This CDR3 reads CASQDSLVYGYTF. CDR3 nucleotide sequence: TGTGCCAGTCAAGATAGCTTAGTCTATGGCTACACCTTC.

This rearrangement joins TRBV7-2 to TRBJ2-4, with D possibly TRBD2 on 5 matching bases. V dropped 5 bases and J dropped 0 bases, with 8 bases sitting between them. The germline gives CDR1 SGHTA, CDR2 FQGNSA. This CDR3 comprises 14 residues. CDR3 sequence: CASSPGLAKNIQYF. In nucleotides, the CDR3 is TGTGCCAGCAGCCCCGGACTAGCCAAAAACATTCAGTACTTC.

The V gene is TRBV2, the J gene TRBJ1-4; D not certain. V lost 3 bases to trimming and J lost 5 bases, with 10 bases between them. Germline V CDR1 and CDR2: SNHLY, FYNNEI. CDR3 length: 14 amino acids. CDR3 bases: TGTGCCAGCAGTGAGTCGGAGGGAAATGAAAAACTGTTTTTT. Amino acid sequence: CASSESEGNEKLFF.

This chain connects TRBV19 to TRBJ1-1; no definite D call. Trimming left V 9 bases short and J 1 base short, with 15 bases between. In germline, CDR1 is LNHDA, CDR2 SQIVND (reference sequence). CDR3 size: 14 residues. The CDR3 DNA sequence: TGTGCCAGCAGAGACCAGTCGGGGAACACTGAAGCTTTCTTT. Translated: CASRDQSGNTEAFF.

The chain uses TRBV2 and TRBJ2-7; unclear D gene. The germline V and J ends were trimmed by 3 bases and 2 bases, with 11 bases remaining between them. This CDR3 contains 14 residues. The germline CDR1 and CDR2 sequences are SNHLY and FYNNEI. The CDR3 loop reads CASSDVAPTYEQYF. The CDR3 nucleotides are TGTGCCAGCAGTGATGTAGCACCGACCTACGAGCAGTACTTC.

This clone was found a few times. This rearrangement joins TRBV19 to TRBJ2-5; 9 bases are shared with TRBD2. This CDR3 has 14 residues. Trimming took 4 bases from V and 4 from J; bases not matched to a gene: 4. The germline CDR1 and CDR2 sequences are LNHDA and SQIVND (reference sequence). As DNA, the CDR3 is TGTGCCAGTAGTAGCCAGCGGGGGGTAGAGACCCAGTACTTC. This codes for CASSSQRGVETQYF. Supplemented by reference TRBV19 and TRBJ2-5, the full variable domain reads DGGITQSPKYLFRKEGQNVTLSCEQNLNHDAMYWYRQDPGQGLRLIYYSQIVNDFQKGDIAEGYSVSREKKESFPLTVTSAQKNPTAFYLCASSSQRGVETQYFGPGTRLLVL.

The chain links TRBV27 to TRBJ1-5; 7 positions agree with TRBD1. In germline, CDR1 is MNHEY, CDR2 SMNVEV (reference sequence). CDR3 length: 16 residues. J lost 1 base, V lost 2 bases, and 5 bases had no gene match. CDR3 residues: CASSLLGGRSNQPQHF. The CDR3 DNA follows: TGTGCCAGCAGTTTACTAGGGGGCAGGAGCAATCAGCCCCAGCATTTT.

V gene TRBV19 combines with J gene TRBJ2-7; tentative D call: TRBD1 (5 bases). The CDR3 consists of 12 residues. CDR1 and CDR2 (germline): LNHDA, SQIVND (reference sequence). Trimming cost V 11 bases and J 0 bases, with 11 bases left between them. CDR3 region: CAAGPGSYEQYF. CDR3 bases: TGTGCCGCAGGGCCCGGCTCCTACGAGCAGTACTTC.

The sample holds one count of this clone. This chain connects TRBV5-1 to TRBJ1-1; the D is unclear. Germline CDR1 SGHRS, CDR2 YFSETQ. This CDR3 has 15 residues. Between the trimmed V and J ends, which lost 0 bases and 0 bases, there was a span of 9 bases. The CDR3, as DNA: TGCGCCAGCAGCTTGGACAACCTTGTGAACACTGAAGCTTTCTTT. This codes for CASSLDNLVNTEAFF.

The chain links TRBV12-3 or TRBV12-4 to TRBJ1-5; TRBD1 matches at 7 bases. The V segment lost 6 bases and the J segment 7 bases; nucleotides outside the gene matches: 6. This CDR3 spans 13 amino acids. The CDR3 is CASRQQGWQPQHF. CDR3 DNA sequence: TGTGCCAGCAGGCAACAGGGGTGGCAGCCCCAGCATTTT.

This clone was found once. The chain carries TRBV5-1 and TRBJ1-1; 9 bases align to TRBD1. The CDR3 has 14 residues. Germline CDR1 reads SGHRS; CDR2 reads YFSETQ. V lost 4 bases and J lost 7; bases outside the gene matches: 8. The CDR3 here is CASSAKQGAGEAFF. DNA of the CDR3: TGCGCCAGCAGCGCGAAACAGGGGGCGGGTGAAGCTTTCTTT.

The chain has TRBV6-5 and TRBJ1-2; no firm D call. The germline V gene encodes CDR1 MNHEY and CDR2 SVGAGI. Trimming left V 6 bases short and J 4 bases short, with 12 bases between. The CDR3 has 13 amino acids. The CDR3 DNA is TGTGCCAGCAGCGGCACACAGCTCTATGGCTACACCTTC. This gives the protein CASSGTQLYGYTF.

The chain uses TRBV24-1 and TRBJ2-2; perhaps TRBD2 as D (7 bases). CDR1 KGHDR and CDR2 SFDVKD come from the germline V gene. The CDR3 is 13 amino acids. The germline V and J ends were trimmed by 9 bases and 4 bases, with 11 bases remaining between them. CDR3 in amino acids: CATGGAGTGELFF. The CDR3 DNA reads TGTGCCACCGGGGGGGCTGGCACCGGGGAGCTGTTTTTT.

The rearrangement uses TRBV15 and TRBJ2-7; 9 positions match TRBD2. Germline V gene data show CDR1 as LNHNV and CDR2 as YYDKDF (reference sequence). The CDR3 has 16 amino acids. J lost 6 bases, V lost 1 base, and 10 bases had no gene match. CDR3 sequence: CATSRGRAGGPPEQYF. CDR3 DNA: TGTGCCACCAGCAGAGGTAGAGCGGGGGGACCCCCCGAGCAGTACTTC.

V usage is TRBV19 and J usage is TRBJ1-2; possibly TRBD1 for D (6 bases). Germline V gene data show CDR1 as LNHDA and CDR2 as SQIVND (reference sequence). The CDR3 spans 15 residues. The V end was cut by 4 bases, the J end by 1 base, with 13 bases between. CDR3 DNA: TGTGCCAGTAGTACCCGGGACACCGATAACTATGGCTACACCTTC. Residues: CASSTRDTDNYGYTF.

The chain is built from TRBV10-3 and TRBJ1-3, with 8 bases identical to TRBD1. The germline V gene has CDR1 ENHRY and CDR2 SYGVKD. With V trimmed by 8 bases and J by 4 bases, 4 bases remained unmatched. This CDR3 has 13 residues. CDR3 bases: TGTGCCATCGGGGGGACAGGAGGAAACACCATATATTTT. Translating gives CAIGGTGGNTIYF.

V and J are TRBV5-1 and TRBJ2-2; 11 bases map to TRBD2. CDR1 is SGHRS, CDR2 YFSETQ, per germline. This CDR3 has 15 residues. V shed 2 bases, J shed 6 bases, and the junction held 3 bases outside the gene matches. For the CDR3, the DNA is TGCGCCAGCAGCTTCGTGACTAGCGGGGCCGGGGAGCTGTTTTTT. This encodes CASSFVTSGAGELFF.

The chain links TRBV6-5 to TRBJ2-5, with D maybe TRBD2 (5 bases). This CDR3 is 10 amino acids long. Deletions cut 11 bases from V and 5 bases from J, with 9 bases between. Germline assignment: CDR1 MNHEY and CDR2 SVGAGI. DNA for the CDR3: TGTGCCGGAGGTCGGGAGACCCAGTACTTC. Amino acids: CAGGRETQYF.

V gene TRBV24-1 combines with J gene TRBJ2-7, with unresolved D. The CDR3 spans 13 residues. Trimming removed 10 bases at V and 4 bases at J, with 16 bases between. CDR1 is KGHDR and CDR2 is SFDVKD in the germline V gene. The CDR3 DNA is TGTGCCACTCCCCCCGGCCCTGGGTACGAGCAGTACTTC. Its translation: CATPPGPGYEQYF.

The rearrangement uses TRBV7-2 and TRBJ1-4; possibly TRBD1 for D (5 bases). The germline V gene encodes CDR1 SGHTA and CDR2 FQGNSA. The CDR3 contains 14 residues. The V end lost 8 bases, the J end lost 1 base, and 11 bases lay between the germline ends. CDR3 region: CASGGRGTNEKLFF. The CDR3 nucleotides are TGTGCCAGCGGCGGTAGGGGAACTAATGAAAAACTGTTTTTT.

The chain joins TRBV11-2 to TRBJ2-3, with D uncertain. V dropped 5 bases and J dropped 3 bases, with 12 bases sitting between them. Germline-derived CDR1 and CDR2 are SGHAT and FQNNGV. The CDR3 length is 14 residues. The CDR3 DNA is TGTGCCAGCAGCCGCCTGTTATCTACAGATACGCAGTATTTT. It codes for CASSRLLSTDTQYF.

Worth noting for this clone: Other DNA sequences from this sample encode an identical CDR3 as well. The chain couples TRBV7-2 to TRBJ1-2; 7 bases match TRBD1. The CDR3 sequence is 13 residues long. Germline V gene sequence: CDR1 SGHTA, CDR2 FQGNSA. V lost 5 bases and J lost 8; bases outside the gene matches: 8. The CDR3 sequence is CASSLDRTGGYTF. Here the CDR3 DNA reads TGTGCCAGCAGCCTGGACCGGACAGGAGGCTACACCTTC. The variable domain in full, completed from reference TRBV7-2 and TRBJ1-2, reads GAGVSQSPSNKVTEKGKDVELRCDPISGHTALYWYRQSLGQGLEFLIYFQGNSAPDKSGLPSDRFSAERTGGSVSTLTIQRTQQEDSAVYLCASSLDRTGGYTFGSGTRLTVV.